The clone carrying this T cell receptor beta chain was recorded many times. Its target is unknown. This entry belongs to a study of post-analysis software for immune sequencing data. The library was made from cDNA and included unique molecular identifiers. Each sample of roughly 1 to 11 million input T cells yielded 500,000 or so cDNA molecules, so each molecule approximated one T cell. TCRdb reprocessed the PCR reads with MiXCR, giving one entry per CDR3 protein. The sample has about 540,000 distinct CDR3 sequences, 34% seen once. Points from the study as a whole: F-measure co-clustering was strong for batch-matched samples. Included in a set of roughly 5 TRBV segments more frequent in patients than controls were TRBV5-6, TRBV5-1 and TRBV20-1.

CDR1 and CDR2 from the germline V gene are SGHDT and YYEEEE. The length of the CDR3 is 15 residues. V was shortened by 1 base and J by 1 base, with 11 bases between the two germline ends. The sample taken for sequencing was blood. The clonotype was recovered from a girl under 18 with multiple sclerosis. The chain joins TRBV5-6 to TRBJ2-5; D may be TRBD1 (6 bases). The CDR3 reads CASSLRGRGQETQYF. CDR3 sequence (DNA): TGTGCCAGCAGCTTGAGGGGCAGGGGCCAAGAGACCCAGTACTTC.